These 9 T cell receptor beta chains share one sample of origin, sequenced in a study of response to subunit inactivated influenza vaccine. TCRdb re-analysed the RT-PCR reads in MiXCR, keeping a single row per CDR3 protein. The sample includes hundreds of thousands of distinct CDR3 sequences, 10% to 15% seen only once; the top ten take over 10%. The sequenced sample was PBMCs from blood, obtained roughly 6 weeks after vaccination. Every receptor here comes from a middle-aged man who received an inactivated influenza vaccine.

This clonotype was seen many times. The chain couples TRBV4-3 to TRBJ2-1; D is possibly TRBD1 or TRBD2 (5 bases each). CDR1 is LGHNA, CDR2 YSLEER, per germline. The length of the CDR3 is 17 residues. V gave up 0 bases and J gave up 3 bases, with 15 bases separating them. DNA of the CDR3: TGCGCCAGCAGCCAAGATGGGGGATCCAGTATCTACAATGAGCAGTTCTTC. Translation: CASSQDGGSSIYNEQFF.

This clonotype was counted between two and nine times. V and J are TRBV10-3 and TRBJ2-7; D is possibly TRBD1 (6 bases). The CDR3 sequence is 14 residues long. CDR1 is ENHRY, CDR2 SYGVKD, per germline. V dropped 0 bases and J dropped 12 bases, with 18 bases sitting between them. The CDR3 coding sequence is TGTGCCATCAGTGAGTCCCACGGACAGAAGGTGTGGTACTTC. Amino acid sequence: CAISESHGQKVWYF.

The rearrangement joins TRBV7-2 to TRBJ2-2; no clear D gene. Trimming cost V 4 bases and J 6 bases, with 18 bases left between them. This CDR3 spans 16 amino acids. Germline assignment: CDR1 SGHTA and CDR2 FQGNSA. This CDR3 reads CASSSRPRFRSGELFF. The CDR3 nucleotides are TGTGCCAGCAGCTCCCGCCCCCGCTTTCGGTCCGGGGAGCTGTTTTTT.

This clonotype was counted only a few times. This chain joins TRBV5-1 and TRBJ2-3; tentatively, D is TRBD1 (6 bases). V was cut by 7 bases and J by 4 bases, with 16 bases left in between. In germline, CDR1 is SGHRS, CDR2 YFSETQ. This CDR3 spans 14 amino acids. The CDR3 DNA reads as TGCGCCAGCCACACAGGGCCCCCCTCAGATACGCAGTATTTT. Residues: CASHTGPPSDTQYF.

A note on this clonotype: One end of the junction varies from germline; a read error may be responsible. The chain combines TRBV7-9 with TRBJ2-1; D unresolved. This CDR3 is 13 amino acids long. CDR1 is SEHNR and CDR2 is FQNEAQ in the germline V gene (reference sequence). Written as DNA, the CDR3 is TGTGCCAGCAGCCTCTCTCGCTTTGCTGAGCGGTTCTTC. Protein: CASSLSRFAERFF.

In DNA, the CDR3 is TGTGCCAGCAGAACAAGGGGTCTCACTGAAGCTTTCTTT. It specifies CASRTRGLTEAFF. V is TRBV6-1 and J is TRBJ1-1, with D possibly matching TRBD1 (5 bases). The CDR3 runs to 13 residues. Germline V lookup: CDR1 MNHNS, CDR2 SASEGT. V lost 6 bases and J lost 4, with 12 bases in between.

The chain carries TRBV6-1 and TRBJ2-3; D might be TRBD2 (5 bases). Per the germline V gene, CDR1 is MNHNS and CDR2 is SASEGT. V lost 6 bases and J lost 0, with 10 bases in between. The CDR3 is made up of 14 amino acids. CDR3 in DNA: TGTGCCAGCAGAGCGGACCCAAGCACAGATACGCAGTATTTT. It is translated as CASRADPSTDTQYF.

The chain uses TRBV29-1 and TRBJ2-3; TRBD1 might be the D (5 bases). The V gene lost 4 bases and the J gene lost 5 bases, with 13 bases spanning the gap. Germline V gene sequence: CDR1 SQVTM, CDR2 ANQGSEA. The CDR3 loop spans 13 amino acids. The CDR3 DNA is TGCAGCGTTGTCTCCAGGGAAGGAGATACGCAGTATTTT. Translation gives CSVVSREGDTQYF.

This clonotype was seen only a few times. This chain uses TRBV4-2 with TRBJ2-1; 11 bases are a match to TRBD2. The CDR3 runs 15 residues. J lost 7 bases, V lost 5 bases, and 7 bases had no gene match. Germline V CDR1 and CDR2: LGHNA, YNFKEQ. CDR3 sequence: CASSETSGSGNEQFF. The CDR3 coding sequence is TGTGCCAGCAGCGAAACTAGCGGGAGCGGAAATGAGCAGTTCTTC.